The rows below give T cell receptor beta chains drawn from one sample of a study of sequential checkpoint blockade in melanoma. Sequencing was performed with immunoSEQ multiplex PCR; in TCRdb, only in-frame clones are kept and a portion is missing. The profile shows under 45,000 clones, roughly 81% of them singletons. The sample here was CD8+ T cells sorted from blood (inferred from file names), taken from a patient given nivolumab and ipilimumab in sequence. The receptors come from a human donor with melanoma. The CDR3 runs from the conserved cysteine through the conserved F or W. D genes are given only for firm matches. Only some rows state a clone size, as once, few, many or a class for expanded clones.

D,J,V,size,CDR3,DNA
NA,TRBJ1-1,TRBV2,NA,CASSDSGVNTEAFF,TGTGCCAGCAGCGACTCAGGGGTGAACACTGAAGCTTTCTTT
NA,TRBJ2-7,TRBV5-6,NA,CASSLGSFYEQYF,TGTGCCAGCAGCTTGGGGAGCTTCTACGAGCAGTACTTC
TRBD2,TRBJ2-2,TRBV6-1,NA,CASSELSGSGELFF,TGTGCCAGCAGTGAATTAAGCGGGAGCGGGGAGCTGTTTTTT
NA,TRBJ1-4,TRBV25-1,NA,CASSDKIGGARYEKLFF,TGTGCCAGCAGCGATAAGATCGGGGGGGCTCGGTATGAAAAACTGTTTTTT
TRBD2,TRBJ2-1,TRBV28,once,CASSPRGGSYNEQFF,TGTGCCAGCAGCCCCCGGGGGGGCTCCTACAATGAGCAGTTCTTC
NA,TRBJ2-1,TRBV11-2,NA,CASSLQAYNEQFF,TGTGCCAGCAGCCTCCAGGCCTACAATGAGCAGTTCTTC
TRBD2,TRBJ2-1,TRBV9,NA,CASSVAGGLYNEQFF,TGTGCCAGCAGCGTAGCGGGAGGCCTTTACAATGAGCAGTTCTTC
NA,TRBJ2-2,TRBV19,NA,CASSIETGVDGELFF,TGTGCCAGTAGTATAGAGACGGGAGTTGACGGGGAGCTGTTTTTT
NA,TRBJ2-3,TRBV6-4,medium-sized,CASAYRDTDTQYF,TGTGCCAGCGCCTACAGAGACACAGATACGCAGTATTTT
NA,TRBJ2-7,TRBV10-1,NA,CASSEGTDPTYEQYF,TGCGCCAGCAGTGAGGGTACAGATCCGACCTACGAGCAGTACTTC
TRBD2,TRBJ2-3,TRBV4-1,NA,CASSKSGGSSTDTQYF,TGCGCCAGCAGCAAAAGCGGGGGGTCCTCCACAGATACGCAGTATTTT
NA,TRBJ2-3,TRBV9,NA,CASSEGGLGGGLDTQYF,TGTGCCAGCAGCGAGGGGGGACTAGGAGGGGGCTTGGATACGCAGTATTTT
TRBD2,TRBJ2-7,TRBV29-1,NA,CSSSGRAGEQYF,TGCAGCTCTAGCGGGAGGGCCGGCGAGCAGTACTTC
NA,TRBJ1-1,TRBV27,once,CASSPWAGANTEAFF,TGTGCCAGCAGTCCCTGGGCGGGGGCGAACACTGAAGCTTTCTTT
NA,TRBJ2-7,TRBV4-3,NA,CASSQDPLQGTYEQYF,TGCGCCAGCAGCCAAGACCCATTACAGGGCACCTACGAGCAGTACTTC
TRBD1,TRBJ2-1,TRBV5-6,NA,CASSLGTGGMNEQFF,TGTGCCAGCAGCTTGGGGACAGGGGGTATGAATGAGCAGTTCTTC
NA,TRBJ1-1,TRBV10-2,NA,CASSPGFGDTEAFF,TGCGCCAGCAGTCCAGGGTTTGGGGACACTGAAGCTTTCTTT
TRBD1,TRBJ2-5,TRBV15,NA,CATSRDRTGGWQETQYF,TGTGCCACCAGCAGAGATAGGACAGGGGGATGGCAAGAGACCCAGTACTTC
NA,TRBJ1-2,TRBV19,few,CASSNGVGGYTF,TGTGCCAGTAGTAACGGGGTTGGCGGCTACACCTTC
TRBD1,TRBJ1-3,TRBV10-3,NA,CAITRGFSGNTIYF,TGTGCCATCACCAGGGGGTTCTCTGGAAACACCATATATTTT
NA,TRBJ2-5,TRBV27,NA,CASSLLGAETQYF,TGTGCCAGCAGTTTACTTGGAGCAGAGACCCAGTACTTC
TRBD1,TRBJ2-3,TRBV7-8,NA,CASSVTQGADTQYF,TGTGCCAGCAGCGTCACGCAGGGGGCAGATACGCAGTATTTT
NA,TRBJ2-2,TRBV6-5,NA,CASSDWGRDTGELFF,TGTGCCAGCAGCGATTGGGGGCGGGACACCGGGGAGCTGTTTTTT